Each of the 29 T cell receptor beta chains below was sequenced from the same sample in a study of T cell changes during pregnancy in multiple sclerosis. Method: immunoSEQ multiplex PCR; TCRdb's copy keeps in-frame clones and lacks some. Of some 28,000 clones in the sample, 90% to 95% were seen once. The source material was CD4+ T cells from peripheral blood mononuclear cells, sampled in the first trimester of pregnancy. These receptors all stem from a female donor with multiple sclerosis, enrolled in a pregnancy study.

The rearrangement uses TRBV29-1 and TRBJ1-6; possible D gene TRBD1, 6 bases. The CDR3 runs to 15 residues. Looked up from germline, CDR1 is SQVTM and CDR2 is ANQGSEA. V dropped 3 bases and J dropped 5 bases, with 14 bases sitting between them. CDR3 amino acids: CSVEGAKPNNSPLHF. CDR3 in DNA: TGCAGCGTTGAGGGGGCGAAGCCTAATAATTCACCCCTCCACTTT.

The chain couples TRBV11-1 to TRBJ2-2; TRBD1 matches at 10 bases. J lost 5 bases, V lost 6 bases, and 9 bases had no gene match. CDR1 SGHAT and CDR2 FQDESV come from the germline V gene (reference sequence). This CDR3 has 16 residues. The CDR3 reads CASRVTGTGVTGELFF. The DNA for the CDR3 is TGTGCCAGCAGGGTTACCGGGACAGGGGTTACCGGGGAGCTGTTTTTT.

The chain recombines TRBV7-3 with TRBJ2-3; 8 bases match TRBD1. Germline lookup yields CDR1 SGHTA and CDR2 FQGTGA. The CDR3 is 15 residues long. V gave up 5 bases and J gave up 2 bases; unmatched junction bases: 6. CDR3 DNA sequence: TGTGCCAGCAGCCCCACAGGGGGTATCACAGATACGCAGTATTTT. Residues: CASSPTGGITDTQYF.

The chain joins TRBV5-1 to TRBJ1-1, with D perhaps matching TRBD1 (6 bases). The germline gives CDR1 SGHRS, CDR2 YFSETQ. V was clipped by 0 bases and J by 4 bases, with 7 bases between them. The CDR3 length is 13 residues. DNA of the CDR3: TGCGCCAGCAGCTTGGGAGGGGGCACTGAAGCTTTCTTT. Protein sequence: CASSLGGGTEAFF.

This CDR3 reads CASSAGTGGGYGYTF. Here the CDR3 DNA reads TGTGCCAGCAGTGCCGGGACAGGGGGCGGCTATGGCTACACCTTC. V is TRBV2 and J is TRBJ1-2; 12 positions match TRBD1. CDR1 is SNHLY, CDR2 FYNNEI, per germline. This CDR3 has 15 amino acids. Unmatched junction bases numbered 4, after V lost 4 bases and J lost 4 bases.

The chain uses TRBV2 and TRBJ1-2; D perhaps matches TRBD1 (5 bases). V lost 8 bases, J lost 7 bases, and 14 bases lay in between. There are 12 residues in the CDR3. Germline lookup yields CDR1 SNHLY and CDR2 FYNNEI. The CDR3 coding sequence is TGTGCCAGCGGCAACCAGGGAACTGGCTACACCTTC. Its translation: CASGNQGTGYTF. The whole variable domain, filled in from reference TRBV2 and TRBJ1-2, reads EPEVTQTPSHQVTQMGQEVILRCVPISNHLYFYWYRQILGQKVEFLVSFYNNEISEKSEIFDDQFSVERPDGSNFTLKIRSTKLEDSAMYFCASGNQGTGYTFGSGTRLTVV.

A few counts support this clone. V gene TRBV7-2 combines with J gene TRBJ1-2, with D perhaps TRBD1 (6 bases). The V end lost 3 bases, the J end lost 0 bases, and 14 bases lay between the germline ends. The germline CDR1 and CDR2 sequences are SGHTA and FQGNSA. This CDR3 region has 16 residues. CDR3 in amino acids: CASSFIPGHSNYGYTF. DNA of the CDR3: TGTGCCAGCAGCTTCATTCCGGGACATTCTAACTATGGCTACACCTTC.

The chain links TRBV6-5 to TRBJ2-5; 7 bases line up with TRBD1. CDR3 length equals 13 residues. J was trimmed by 1 base and V by 4 bases; bases with no gene match: 0. CDR1 and CDR2 from the germline V gene are MNHEY and SVGAGI. CDR3 sequence: CASSWDSQETQYF. The DNA of the CDR3 is TGTGCCAGCAGTTGGGACAGCCAAGAGACCCAGTACTTC.

A few counts support this clone. The chain employs TRBV5-1 and TRBJ2-1; 9 nucleotides align to TRBD2. From germline, CDR1 is SGHRS and CDR2 YFSETQ. V lost 1 base and J lost 7; bases outside the gene matches: 12. The CDR3 is 17 amino acids. CDR3 sequence: CASSLRISGGFGNEQFF. As DNA, the CDR3 is TGCGCCAGCAGCTTGCGGATTAGCGGGGGTTTCGGGAATGAGCAGTTCTTC.

The chain recombines TRBV9 with TRBJ1-1, with D maybe TRBD1 (6 bases). The CDR3 has 15 amino acids. CDR1 SGDLS and CDR2 YYNGEE come from the germline V gene. V lost 6 bases, J lost 0 bases, and 15 bases lay in between. CDR3 nucleotides: TGTGCCAGCACCCTCGGGGGGGCAGTGAACACTGAAGCTTTCTTT. This translates into CASTLGGAVNTEAFF. The whole variable domain, filled in from reference TRBV9 and TRBJ1-1, reads DSGVTQTPKHLITATGQRVTLRCSPRSGDLSVYWYQQSLDQGLQFLIQYYNGEERAKGNILERFSAQQFPDLHSELNLSSLELGDSALYFCASTLGGAVNTEAFFGQGTRLTVV.

CDR3 bases: TGTGCCAGCAGCCTCCAGGGTGCCGAGCAGTACTTC. Protein sequence: CASSLQGAEQYF. The chain links TRBV28 to TRBJ2-7, with D possibly matching TRBD1 (5 bases). With 6 bases removed from V and 6 bases from J, the gap between germline ends came to 12 bases. The CDR3 is 12 amino acids. The V gene's germline CDR1 is MDHEN and CDR2 SYDVKM.

J is TRBJ2-5 and V is TRBV4-3; TRBD2 matches at 8 bases. The CDR3 is made up of 16 amino acids. The germline V gene encodes CDR1 LGHNA and CDR2 YSLEER. With V trimmed by 1 base and J by 2 bases, 6 bases remained unmatched. The CDR3 is CASSQGPPGGQETQYF. The CDR3 bases are TGCGCCAGCAGCCAAGGGCCCCCGGGGGGGCAAGAGACCCAGTACTTC.

This chain links TRBV10-3 with TRBJ2-3; weak D call: TRBD2 (7 bases). Germline-derived CDR1 and CDR2 are ENHRY and SYGVKD. V was pared by 7 bases and J by 0 bases, with 17 bases between. The CDR3 spans 16 residues. The chain's CDR3 is CAIMNGGLASTDTQYF. In DNA, the CDR3 is TGTGCCATCATGAACGGGGGGCTCGCTAGCACAGATACGCAGTATTTT.

This rearrangement joins TRBV7-9 to TRBJ1-5; D call uncertain. The CDR3 extends over 13 amino acids. The V gene's germline CDR1 is SEHNR and CDR2 FQNEAQ (reference sequence). Trimming took off 4 bases at V and 5 bases at J, with 9 bases between the two ends. The CDR3 loop reads CASSYAADQPQHF. The CDR3 DNA reads TGTGCCAGCAGCTATGCAGCGGATCAGCCCCAGCATTTT.

V usage is TRBV2 and J usage is TRBJ1-4; TRBD1 matches at 7 bases. The CDR3 spans 15 residues. The germline V gene has CDR1 SNHLY and CDR2 FYNNEI. Germline trimming cut 6 bases from V and 5 bases from J; bases unmatched to any gene: 9. The CDR3 nucleotides are TGTGCCAGCAGGCCGGCGGGACAGAGAAATGAAAAACTGTTTTTT. Translated: CASRPAGQRNEKLFF.

The V call is TRBV30, the J call TRBJ1-1; D might be TRBD1 (5 bases). Germline CDR1 reads GTSNPN; CDR2 reads SVGIG (reference sequence). The CDR3 runs to 12 residues. V shed 2 bases and J shed 6 bases, with 10 bases lying between them. The CDR3 sequence is CAWSSGYPEAFF. The CDR3 DNA follows: TGTGCCTGGAGTTCAGGGTATCCTGAAGCTTTCTTT.

The chain combines TRBV7-2 with TRBJ1-1; tentatively, D is TRBD1 (5 bases). The germline CDR1 and CDR2 sequences are SGHTA and FQGNSA. Trimming removed 1 base from V and 4 bases from J, with 13 bases in between. The CDR3 totals 15 residues. The CDR3 reads CASSLGSGLGTEAFF. CDR3 coding DNA: TGTGCCAGCAGCTTAGGGTCGGGACTAGGCACTGAAGCTTTCTTT.

The rearrangement uses TRBV6-5 and TRBJ2-6; a possible D gene is TRBD1 (7 bases). Per germline, CDR1 MNHEY and CDR2 SVGAGI. CDR3 length: 16 residues. Trimming left V 4 bases short and J 0 bases short, with 10 bases between. The CDR3 is CASSWQGGSGANVLTF. In DNA form, the CDR3 reads TGTGCCAGCAGTTGGCAGGGGGGCTCTGGGGCCAACGTCCTGACTTTC.

The sample holds one count of this clone. This chain joins TRBV2 and TRBJ2-7; 9 bases are a match to TRBD2. Germline assignment: CDR1 SNHLY and CDR2 FYNNEI. The CDR3 has 16 amino acids. Trimming at V came to 1 base and at J to 4 bases, leaving 8 bases not matched to a gene. The CDR3 loop is CASSEGGASGAYEQYF. CDR3 bases: TGTGCCAGCAGTGAAGGTGGAGCTAGCGGGGCGTACGAGCAGTACTTC.

The V and J genes are TRBV19 and TRBJ2-2; D might be TRBD1 (6 bases). The CDR3 runs 15 residues. Germline V lookup: CDR1 LNHDA, CDR2 SQIVND (reference sequence). V was pared by 3 bases and J by 1 base, with 9 bases between. CDR3: CASSILTGNTGELFF. The CDR3 DNA reads as TGTGCCAGTAGTATTCTGACAGGGAACACCGGGGAGCTGTTTTTT.

The CDR3 bases are TGCAGCGTCCGAGCCAGGGAACGAAGCACTGAAGCTTTCTTT. Its translation is CSVRARERSTEAFF. This chain connects TRBV29-1 to TRBJ1-1, with D possibly TRBD1 on 5 matching bases. The CDR3 has 14 amino acids. V was shortened by 6 bases and J by 4 bases, with 18 bases between the two germline ends. Germline loops: CDR1 SQVTM, CDR2 ANQGSEA.

This clone was seen a few times. The rearrangement links TRBV4-1 to TRBJ1-2; D may be TRBD1 (5 bases). The ends were cut back, 4 bases at V and 2 bases at J, with 11 bases in the middle. The germline V gene encodes CDR1 MGHRA and CDR2 YSYEKL. The CDR3 contains 14 residues. CDR3 amino acids: CASSPTGGNYGYTF. DNA of the CDR3: TGCGCCAGCAGCCCAACAGGTGGGAACTATGGCTACACCTTC.

The genes are TRBV5-8 and TRBJ1-2; perhaps TRBD1 as D (5 bases). Per the germline V gene, CDR1 is SGHTS and CDR2 is YDEGEE. The CDR3 has 14 residues. Trimming took off 0 bases at V and 3 bases at J, with 9 bases between the two ends. CDR3: CASSLVLGDYGYTF. As DNA, the CDR3 is TGTGCCAGCAGCTTGGTGCTAGGGGACTATGGCTACACCTTC.

CDR3 sequence reads: CASSAPERGVEAFF. CDR3 DNA: TGTGCCAGCAGTGCCCCCGAGCGGGGGGTTGAAGCTTTCTTT. This sequence joins TRBV6-1 and TRBJ1-1; weak D call: TRBD1 (5 bases). Germline V gene lookup returns CDR1 MNHNS and CDR2 SASEGT. Trimming removed 4 bases at V and 7 bases at J, with 16 bases between. The length of the CDR3 is 14 residues.

In this sample, this clone turned up a few times. This chain uses TRBV4-1 with TRBJ1-2; the match to TRBD1 covers 10 bases. The CDR3 sequence is 14 residues long. The V gene's germline CDR1 is MGHRA and CDR2 YSYEKL. V shed 1 base and J 7 bases; nucleotides not matched to a gene: 3. CDR3 coding DNA: TGCGCCAGCAGCCAAGGAGGGACAGGGGTTGGCTACACCTTC. Translated, it gives CASSQGGTGVGYTF.

This clone was seen once. The chain employs TRBV4-1 and TRBJ2-4; 7 bases map to TRBD2. V dropped 4 bases and J dropped 5; count of bases not matched to a gene: 11. This CDR3 is built from 16 residues. CDR1 is MGHRA and CDR2 is YSYEKL in the germline V gene. The CDR3 loop is CASSLNRDYTQNIQYF. CDR3 nucleotide sequence: TGCGCCAGCAGCCTAAACCGGGACTACACACAAAACATTCAGTACTTC.

The chain links TRBV11-2 to TRBJ1-3, with 7 bases fitting TRBD1. J lost 4 bases, V lost 3 bases, and 9 bases had no gene match. The CDR3 covers 16 residues. Per the germline V gene, CDR1 is SGHAT and CDR2 is FQNNGV. The CDR3, as DNA: TGTGCCAGCAGCTTGGCCGGGACAGCATCCGGAAACACCATATATTTT. As protein: CASSLAGTASGNTIYF.

The rearrangement joins TRBV4-3 to TRBJ2-5, with 8 positions matching TRBD2. Germline V lookup: CDR1 LGHNA, CDR2 YSLEER. The CDR3 runs 16 residues. J gave up 9 bases and V 0 bases, and 12 bases lay outside the gene matches. CDR3 sequence reads: CASSQETGGAPWAQYF. The CDR3 region has the DNA TGCGCCAGCAGCCAAGAAACCGGGGGGGCCCCCTGGGCCCAGTACTTC.

The gene calls are TRBV18 and TRBJ2-5, with a possible D match to TRBD2 (7 bases). This CDR3 is built from 13 residues. Germline assignment: CDR1 KGHSH and CDR2 LQKENI. Trimming took off 4 bases at V and 5 bases at J, with 11 bases between the two ends. The CDR3 here is CASSLRGGETQYF. In DNA form, the CDR3 reads TGTGCCAGCTCACTCAGGGGAGGGGAGACCCAGTACTTC.